This T cell receptor beta chain was captured by sequencing in a study of shared clonotypes between healthy human individuals. General study findings and limits: Memory subsets generally showed smaller estimated richness than naive subsets did. Clonotype sharing among donors was expected to depend on sequencing depth.

Remarks on this clone: Its antigen is as yet unknown.

Only CD45RO-negative cells positively selected for CCR7 counted as naive CD8 cells, so terminally differentiated effector memory CD45RA+ cells were excluded. Germline trimming cut 4 bases from V and 1 base from J; bases unmatched to any gene: 6. CDR1 and CDR2 from the germline V gene are SGHNT and YYREEE (reference sequence). The CDR3 is 15 residues long. The study ran the assay at deep level. Every subset's genomic DNA went evenly onto several immunoSEQ plates. The table came from immunoSEQ multiplex PCR; TCRdb's copy has only in-frame clones and leaves some out. The table includes 1.5 million to 2.5 million clones, over 85% detected once.

J is TRBJ1-1 and V is TRBV5-4; 8 bases match TRBD1. Sample: naive CD8+ T cells sorted from blood. The sequence derives from a man between 18 and 29 years old in good health. CDR3 DNA: TGTGCCAGCAGCACACAGGGGGTTGGGAACACTGAAGCTTTCTTT. Its translation: CASSTQGVGNTEAFF.